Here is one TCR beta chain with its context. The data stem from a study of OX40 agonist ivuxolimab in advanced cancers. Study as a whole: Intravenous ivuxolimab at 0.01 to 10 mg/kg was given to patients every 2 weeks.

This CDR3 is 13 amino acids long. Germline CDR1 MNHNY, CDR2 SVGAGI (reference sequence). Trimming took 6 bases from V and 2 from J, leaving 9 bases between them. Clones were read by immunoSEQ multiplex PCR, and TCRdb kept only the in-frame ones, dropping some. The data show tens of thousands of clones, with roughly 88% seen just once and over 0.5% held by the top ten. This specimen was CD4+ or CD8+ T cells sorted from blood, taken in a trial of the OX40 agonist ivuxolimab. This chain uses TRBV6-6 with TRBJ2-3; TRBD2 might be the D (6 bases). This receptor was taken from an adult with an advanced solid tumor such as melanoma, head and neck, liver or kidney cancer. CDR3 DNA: TGTGCCAGCAGGCGGGACCCCACAGATACGCAGTATTTT. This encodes CASRRDPTDTQYF.